Below are 18 T cell receptor beta chains sequenced from a single sample in a study of graft-versus-host responses after intestinal transplantation. The protocol was immunoSEQ multiplex PCR, while the TCRdb copy is restricted to in-frame clones and leaves out a portion. The data show about 5,000 clones, less than 90% seen once. The authors processed graft tissue to release intraepithelial and lamina propria lymphocytes. The starting material was ileum tissue, obtained 156 days after intestinal transplant. Receptors originate from a human patient who received an intestinal transplant, so some T cells may come from the graft donor.

This clone was found once. V and J are TRBV6-4 and TRBJ1-1; D gene unclear. The germline CDR1 and CDR2 sequences are MRHNA and SNTAGT. Between the trimmed V and J ends, which lost 0 bases and 2 bases, there was a span of 4 bases. The CDR3 length is 13 residues. CDR3 residues: CASSDSDNTEAFF. The CDR3 nucleotides read TGTGCCAGCAGTGACTCGGACAACACTGAAGCTTTCTTT.

The J gene is TRBJ1-2, the V gene TRBV30; TRBD1 aligns across 8 bases. The length of the CDR3 is 14 residues. V shed 4 bases and J 4 bases; nucleotides not matched to a gene: 8. The germline V gene has CDR1 GTSNPN and CDR2 SVGIG (reference sequence). The CDR3 is CAWNLGQGGYGYTF. CDR3 nucleotides: TGTGCCTGGAACCTAGGACAGGGTGGCTATGGCTACACCTTC.

V usage is TRBV9 and J usage is TRBJ2-1, with 12 positions matching TRBD2. This CDR3 has 20 amino acids. V lost 3 bases to trimming and J lost 3 bases; unmatched junction nucleotides: 16. The V gene's germline CDR1 is SGDLS and CDR2 YYNGEE. CDR3 residues: CASSAHTSGGPTVLYNEQFF. The DNA of the CDR3 is TGTGCCAGCAGCGCCCACACTAGCGGGGGGCCCACTGTCCTCTACAATGAGCAGTTCTTC.

This clone was detected only a few times. The chain carries TRBV19 and TRBJ2-7, with a weak D call TRBD2 (5 bases). CDR1 and CDR2 (germline): LNHDA, SQIVND (reference sequence). V lost 1 base to trimming and J lost 2 bases, with 9 bases between them. The CDR3 contains 14 residues. The CDR3 loop is CASSIAGNPYEQYF. The CDR3 DNA reads as TGTGCCAGTAGTATAGCCGGGAACCCCTACGAGCAGTACTTC.

The rearrangement links TRBV7-9 to TRBJ1-1; TRBD1 is a possible D gene (5 bases). Trimming took off 1 base at V and 2 bases at J, with 8 bases between the two ends. Per the germline V gene, CDR1 is SEHNR and CDR2 is FQNEAQ (reference sequence). This CDR3 has 14 amino acids. The CDR3, as DNA: TGTGCCAGCAGCTTAGTTGACAGTAACACTGAAGCTTTCTTT. Encoded protein: CASSLVDSNTEAFF.

This sequence joins TRBV30 and TRBJ2-3; D is ambiguous. The CDR3 is made up of 13 amino acids. Germline CDR1 is GTSNPN and CDR2 is SVGIG (reference sequence). Trimming cost V 3 bases and J 4 bases, with 11 bases left between them. The CDR3 nucleotides read TGTGCCTGGAGCGGATACCGCGCAGATACGCAGTATTTT. Translating gives CAWSGYRADTQYF. The full variable domain, rest sourced from reference TRBV30 and TRBJ2-3, is SQTIHQWPATLVQPVGSPLSLECTVEGTSNPNLYWYRQAAGRGLQLLFYSVGIGQISSEVPQNLSASRPQDRQFILSSKKLLLSDSGFYLCAWSGYRADTQYFGPGTRLTVL.

J is TRBJ2-1 and V is TRBV19, with TRBD2 identical over 8 bases. CDR1 is LNHDA and CDR2 is SQIVND in the germline V gene (reference sequence). V dropped 5 bases and J dropped 3; count of bases not matched to a gene: 9. This CDR3 is built from 16 residues. The CDR3 bases are TGTGCCAGTAGTCGTACTAGCGGTTCCATCTACAATGAGCAGTTCTTC. This translates into CASSRTSGSIYNEQFF.

The chain employs TRBV7-2 and TRBJ2-5; possible D gene TRBD2, 6 bases. Germline V gives CDR1 SGHTA, CDR2 FQGNSA. The V gene lost 3 bases and the J gene lost 5 bases, with 13 bases spanning the gap. The CDR3 has 14 residues. CDR3 DNA sequence: TGTGCCAGCAGCTTTGGGGGGAGGCAGGAGACCCAGTACTTC. This translates into CASSFGGRQETQYF. The variable domain in full, completed from reference TRBV7-2 and TRBJ2-5, reads GAGVSQSPSNKVTEKGKDVELRCDPISGHTALYWYRQSLGQGLEFLIYFQGNSAPDKSGLPSDRFSAERTGGSVSTLTIQRTQQEDSAVYLCASSFGGRQETQYFGPGTRLLVL.

The chain is built from TRBV28 and TRBJ2-7, with 8 bases fitting TRBD2. J was trimmed by 5 bases and V by 6 bases; bases with no gene match: 3. CDR1 and CDR2 (germline): MDHEN, SYDVKM. CDR3 size: 12 residues. The CDR3 spells CASRVSGNEQYF. CDR3 nucleotide sequence: TGTGCCAGCAGGGTTAGCGGGAACGAGCAGTACTTC. Full variable domain (outside the CDR3, taken from reference TRBV28 and TRBJ2-7): DVKVTQSSRYLVKRTGEKVFLECVQDMDHENMFWYRQDPGLGLRLIYFSYDVKMKEKGDIPEGYSVSREKKERFSLILESASTNQTSMYLCASRVSGNEQYFGPGTRLTVT.

CDR3 nucleotides: TGTGCCAGCAGCGGAGGACAGAGAGGTCAGCCCCAGCATTTT. Translating gives CASSGGQRGQPQHF. J is TRBJ1-5 and V is TRBV7-9; D may be TRBD1 (6 bases). Germline values: CDR1 SEHNR, CDR2 FQNEAQ (reference sequence). There are 14 residues in the CDR3. The V and J ends lost 5 bases and 6 bases respectively, with 14 bases between them.

The chain joins TRBV11-2 to TRBJ1-1, with D unclear. This CDR3 spans 13 amino acids. From germline, CDR1 is SGHAT and CDR2 FQNNGV. Trimming removed 4 bases at V and 6 bases at J, with 12 bases between. CDR3 DNA: TGTGCCAGCAGCTATAGGGTCCGAGCTGAAGCTTTCTTT. This gives the protein CASSYRVRAEAFF.

CDR3: CASSLDRVFGANVLTF. As DNA, the CDR3 is TGCGCCAGCAGCTTGGACAGGGTGTTTGGGGCCAACGTCCTGACTTTC. This chain joins TRBV5-1 and TRBJ2-6; TRBD1 might be the D (6 bases). Trimming removed 0 bases at V and 3 bases at J, with 10 bases between. The CDR3 is 16 amino acids. Germline loops: CDR1 SGHRS, CDR2 YFSETQ.

The rearrangement uses TRBV6-1 and TRBJ2-7; 12 bases align to TRBD2. The ends lost 1 base at V and 4 bases at J; junction bases unmatched: 5. CDR1 and CDR2 from the germline V gene are MNHNS and SASEGT. The CDR3 has 16 amino acids. The CDR3 spells CASSEGTSGIVYEQYF. The CDR3 region has the DNA TGTGCCAGCAGTGAAGGGACTAGCGGGATCGTGTACGAGCAGTACTTC.

V gene TRBV29-1 combines with J gene TRBJ2-3, with D perhaps TRBD2 (5 bases). With 7 bases removed from V and 0 bases from J, the gap between germline ends came to 5 bases. The CDR3 has 11 residues. Germline V gene lookup returns CDR1 SQVTM and CDR2 ANQGSEA. CDR3 residues: CSGTSTDTQYF. For the CDR3, the DNA is TGCAGCGGGACTAGCACAGATACGCAGTATTTT.

J is TRBJ1-1 and V is TRBV18; a possible D gene is TRBD1 (5 bases). The CDR3 has 16 amino acids. Looked up from germline, CDR1 is KGHSH and CDR2 is LQKENI. V was trimmed by 1 base and J by 6 bases, leaving 18 bases between them. In nucleotides, the CDR3 is TGTGCCAGCTCACCACGGGAGGGCAGGGTTTTTCCTGAAGCTTTCTTT. Encoded protein: CASSPREGRVFPEAFF.

The chain couples TRBV25-1 to TRBJ1-4; weak D call: TRBD1 (5 bases). This CDR3 is 15 amino acids long. The germline V gene has CDR1 MGHDK and CDR2 SYGVNS. V was pared by 0 bases and J by 0 bases, with 5 bases between. CDR3 loop: CASSEYRATNEKLFF. The CDR3 DNA reads as TGTGCCAGCAGTGAATACAGGGCAACTAATGAAAAACTGTTTTTT.

The CDR3 DNA is TGTGCCAGCAAGACGGGGGCCTATGGCTACACCTTC. It encodes CASKTGAYGYTF. The rearrangement uses TRBV28 and TRBJ1-2, with D perhaps matching TRBD1 (6 bases). The CDR3 consists of 12 residues. Trimming shortened V by 7 bases and J by 4 bases, and 10 bases separated the two germline ends. Germline V gene sequence: CDR1 MDHEN, CDR2 SYDVKM.

The V call is TRBV19, the J call TRBJ2-5; 9 positions agree with TRBD1. The germline V gene has CDR1 LNHDA and CDR2 SQIVND (reference sequence). The CDR3 contains 12 residues. The V gene end was trimmed by 10 bases and the J gene end by 4 bases; junction bases not matched to a gene: 4. Here the CDR3 DNA reads TGTGCCAATAACAGGGGGCGAGAGACCCAGTACTTC. Its translation is CANNRGRETQYF.